This is a list of T cell receptor beta chains from one sample in a study of cytomegalovirus exposure and HLA in healthy donors. The data were produced by immunoSEQ multiplex PCR, yet TCRdb's version contains in-frame clones alone and is incomplete. The sample lists 140,000 or so clones, roughly four fifths occurring once. Specimen: PBMCs. These receptors were collected from a woman in her fifties or sixties in good health and CMV-seropositive. The conserved cysteine and the conserved F or W are not part of the CDR3 here. A D gene is named only where the DNA matches it firmly. For some rows the clone size is stated as once, few or many, or as a class when expanded; others skip it.

clone_size: .; d_call: .; v_call: TRBV28; j_call: TRBJ1-5; cdr3_aa: ASSLSYSNQPQH
clone_size: .; d_call: TRBD1; v_call: TRBV11-3; j_call: TRBJ2-7; cdr3_aa: ASSLRGTGYEQY
clone_size: once; d_call: .; v_call: TRBV5-1; j_call: TRBJ1-1; cdr3_aa: ASTERLDTEAF
clone_size: once; d_call: TRBD1; v_call: TRBV7-7; j_call: TRBJ2-6; cdr3_aa: ASSQGAGANVLT
clone_size: .; d_call: .; v_call: TRBV7-8; j_call: TRBJ2-1; cdr3_aa: ASSVWTGIDEQF
clone_size: once; d_call: .; v_call: TRBV7-9; j_call: TRBJ2-1; cdr3_aa: ASSVQSPHNEQF
clone_size: once; d_call: .; v_call: TRBV30; j_call: .; cdr3_aa: ACKGGAYEQY
clone_size: .; d_call: TRBD1; v_call: TRBV7-8; j_call: TRBJ1-1; cdr3_aa: ASSLRGRGTEAF
clone_size: .; d_call: .; v_call: TRBV29-1; j_call: TRBJ2-7; cdr3_aa: SVGNGGEQY
clone_size: .; d_call: TRBD1; v_call: TRBV5-6; j_call: TRBJ2-5; cdr3_aa: ASSYLPPGTVAETQY
clone_size: .; d_call: .; v_call: TRBV29-1; j_call: TRBJ1-1; cdr3_aa: SVDGTEAF
clone_size: once; d_call: TRBD1; v_call: TRBV27; j_call: TRBJ2-7; cdr3_aa: ASSSGTEAYEQY
clone_size: .; d_call: TRBD2; v_call: TRBV9; j_call: TRBJ2-1; cdr3_aa: ASSVDPSGGTYNEQF
clone_size: once; d_call: .; v_call: TRBV7-2; j_call: TRBJ2-1; cdr3_aa: ASSLGWRGEQF
clone_size: .; d_call: TRBD2; v_call: TRBV6-6; j_call: TRBJ2-2; cdr3_aa: ASMEGGEGELF
clone_size: .; d_call: .; v_call: TRBV28; j_call: TRBJ1-3; cdr3_aa: ATLPAGLTGNTIY
clone_size: .; d_call: .; v_call: TRBV9; j_call: TRBJ1-3; cdr3_aa: ASSVSAGTGNTIY
clone_size: .; d_call: .; v_call: TRBV30; j_call: TRBJ1-2; cdr3_aa: AWSTGGVSNYGYT
clone_size: .; d_call: TRBD1; v_call: TRBV5-1; j_call: TRBJ1-1; cdr3_aa: ASSLGTGGARTEAF
clone_size: .; d_call: TRBD2; v_call: TRBV5-6; j_call: TRBJ2-7; cdr3_aa: ASSRQGGDEQY
clone_size: .; d_call: .; v_call: TRBV19; j_call: TRBJ1-1; cdr3_aa: ASSIGRSDTEAF
clone_size: few; d_call: .; v_call: TRBV6-5; j_call: TRBJ2-7; cdr3_aa: ATSPRPSSYEQY
clone_size: .; d_call: TRBD1; v_call: TRBV11-2; j_call: TRBJ2-7; cdr3_aa: ASSTRSSGGGEQY
clone_size: .; d_call: .; v_call: TRBV7-8; j_call: TRBJ1-2; cdr3_aa: ASSTLTGPYYGYT
clone_size: .; d_call: .; v_call: TRBV27; j_call: TRBJ2-7; cdr3_aa: ASSFQSGYEQY
clone_size: .; d_call: TRBD2; v_call: TRBV25-1; j_call: TRBJ2-7; cdr3_aa: ASRVAGGGAQGEQY
clone_size: few; d_call: TRBD1; v_call: TRBV30; j_call: TRBJ1-1; cdr3_aa: AWTGGGYTTEAF
clone_size: .; d_call: .; v_call: TRBV30; j_call: TRBJ2-5; cdr3_aa: AWSVAGLPVSTQY
clone_size: .; d_call: .; v_call: TRBV18; j_call: TRBJ1-1; cdr3_aa: ASSPWTELTEAF
clone_size: .; d_call: TRBD1; v_call: TRBV7-2; j_call: TRBJ1-5; cdr3_aa: ASSAQGGRNQPQH
clone_size: .; d_call: .; v_call: TRBV18; j_call: TRBJ2-3; cdr3_aa: ASSSLYRRDTDTQY
clone_size: .; d_call: .; v_call: TRBV19; j_call: TRBJ2-6; cdr3_aa: ASRQYGANVLT
clone_size: .; d_call: .; v_call: TRBV5-6; j_call: TRBJ1-1; cdr3_aa: ASSSLAHGSRAF
clone_size: once; d_call: TRBD1; v_call: TRBV30; j_call: TRBJ2-7; cdr3_aa: AWSLGTVAEQY
clone_size: .; d_call: TRBD1; v_call: TRBV7-9; j_call: TRBJ2-4; cdr3_aa: ASSPGQLIDKNIQY
clone_size: few; d_call: .; v_call: TRBV29-1; j_call: TRBJ2-1; cdr3_aa: SGEGGYNEQF
clone_size: .; d_call: TRBD1; v_call: TRBV30; j_call: TRBJ2-7; cdr3_aa: AWSVRTGYEQY
clone_size: .; d_call: TRBD2; v_call: TRBV7-2; j_call: TRBJ2-6; cdr3_aa: ASSYWTSGRTGANVLT
clone_size: .; d_call: TRBD1; v_call: TRBV5-4; j_call: TRBJ2-2; cdr3_aa: ASSGDRDAPTGELF
clone_size: .; d_call: .; v_call: TRBV5-1; j_call: TRBJ1-1; cdr3_aa: ASSSGGLGTEAF
clone_size: once; d_call: .; v_call: TRBV7-2; j_call: TRBJ1-5; cdr3_aa: ASSIEGQPQH
clone_size: .; d_call: .; v_call: TRBV27; j_call: TRBJ1-1; cdr3_aa: ASSLKGETNTEAF
clone_size: few; d_call: .; v_call: TRBV5-4; j_call: TRBJ1-1; cdr3_aa: ASSPRRVENTEAF
clone_size: .; d_call: TRBD1; v_call: TRBV5-1; j_call: TRBJ2-1; cdr3_aa: ASNQQGYTYNEQF
clone_size: .; d_call: .; v_call: TRBV5-1; j_call: TRBJ2-1; cdr3_aa: ASSLDTIEQF
clone_size: .; d_call: .; v_call: TRBV18; j_call: TRBJ2-3; cdr3_aa: ASSPSQVTDTQY
clone_size: .; d_call: TRBD1; v_call: TRBV7-9; j_call: TRBJ2-3; cdr3_aa: ASSSDGQGAADTQY
clone_size: few; d_call: .; v_call: TRBV10-3; j_call: TRBJ2-3; cdr3_aa: AISESGLVGATDTQY
clone_size: .; d_call: .; v_call: TRBV19; j_call: TRBJ1-2; cdr3_aa: ASSITGHGYT
clone_size: .; d_call: TRBD1; v_call: TRBV5-1; j_call: TRBJ2-7; cdr3_aa: ASSLGTGDDEQY